This T cell receptor (beta chain) was sequenced in a study of vaccination and CD4 T cells after COVID-19. For this clonotype: What it recognizes is unknown.

Regarding treatment: approximately 9-day PBMC culture with coronavirus spike peptide pools or control peptides (ViraFEST assay). The Oncomine TCR Beta short-read assay was applied to DNA of cultured CD4+ T cells. TCRdb passed the PCR reads through MiXCR, listing each CDR3 protein once. In the table there are roughly 19,000 distinct CDR3 sequences, 53% of which are singletons. The source was CD4+ T cells from blood, cultured in vitro, collected before SARS-CoV-2 vaccination. The sequence derives from a human donor who had recovered from COVID-19.

The CDR3 loop is CSAVHPKGYYEQYF. CDR3 nucleotide sequence: TGCAGTGCTGTCCACCCCAAGGGCTACTACGAGCAGTACTTC. This chain links TRBV20-1 with TRBJ2-7; no definite D call. With 5 bases removed from V and 3 bases from J, the gap between germline ends came to 17 bases. The V gene's germline CDR1 is DFQATT and CDR2 SNEGSKA (reference sequence). CDR3 length: 14 amino acids.